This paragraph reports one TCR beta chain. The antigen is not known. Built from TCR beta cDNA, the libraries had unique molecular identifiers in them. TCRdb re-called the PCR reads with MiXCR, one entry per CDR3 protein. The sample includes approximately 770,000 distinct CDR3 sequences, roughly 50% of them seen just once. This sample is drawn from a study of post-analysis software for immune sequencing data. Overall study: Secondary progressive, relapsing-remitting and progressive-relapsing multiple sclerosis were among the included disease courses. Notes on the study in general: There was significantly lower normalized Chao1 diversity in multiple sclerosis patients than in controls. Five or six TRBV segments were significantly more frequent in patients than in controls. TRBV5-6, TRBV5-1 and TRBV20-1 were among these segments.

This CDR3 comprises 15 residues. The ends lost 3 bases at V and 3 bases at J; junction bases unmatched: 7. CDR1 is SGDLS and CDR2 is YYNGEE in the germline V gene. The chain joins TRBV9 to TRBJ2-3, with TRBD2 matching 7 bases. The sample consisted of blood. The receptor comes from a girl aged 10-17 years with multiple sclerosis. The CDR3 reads CASSGRWGGTDTQYF. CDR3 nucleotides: TGTGCCAGCAGCGGCCGATGGGGGGGGACAGATACGCAGTATTTT. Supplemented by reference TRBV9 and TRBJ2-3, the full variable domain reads DSGVTQTPKHLITATGQRVTLRCSPRSGDLSVYWYQQSLDQGLQFLIQYYNGEERAKGNILERFSAQQFPDLHSELNLSSLELGDSALYFCASSGRWGGTDTQYFGPGTRLTVL.